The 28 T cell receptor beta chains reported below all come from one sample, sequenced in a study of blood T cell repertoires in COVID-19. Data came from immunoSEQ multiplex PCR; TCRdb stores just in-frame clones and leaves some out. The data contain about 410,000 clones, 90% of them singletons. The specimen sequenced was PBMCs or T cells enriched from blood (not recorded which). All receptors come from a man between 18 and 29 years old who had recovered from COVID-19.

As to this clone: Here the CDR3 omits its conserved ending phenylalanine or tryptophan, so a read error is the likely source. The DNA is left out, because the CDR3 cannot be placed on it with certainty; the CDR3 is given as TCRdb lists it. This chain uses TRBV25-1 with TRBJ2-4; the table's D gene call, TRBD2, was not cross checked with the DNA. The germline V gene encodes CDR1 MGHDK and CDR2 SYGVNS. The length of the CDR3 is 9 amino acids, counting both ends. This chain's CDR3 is CASSEETSS.

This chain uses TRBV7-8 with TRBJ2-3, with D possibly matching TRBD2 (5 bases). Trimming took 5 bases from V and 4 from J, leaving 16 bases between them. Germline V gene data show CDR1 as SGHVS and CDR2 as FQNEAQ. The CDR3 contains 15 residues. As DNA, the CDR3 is TGTGCCAGCAGCCCCAGGCGGGTTGAATCAGATACGCAGTATTTT. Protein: CASSPRRVESDTQYF. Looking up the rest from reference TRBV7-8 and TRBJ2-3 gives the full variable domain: GAGVSQSPRYKVAKRGQDVALRCDPISGHVSLFWYQQALGQGPEFLTYFQNEAQLDKSGLPSDRFFAERPEGSVSTLKIQRTQQEDSAVYLCASSPRRVESDTQYFGPGTRLTVL.

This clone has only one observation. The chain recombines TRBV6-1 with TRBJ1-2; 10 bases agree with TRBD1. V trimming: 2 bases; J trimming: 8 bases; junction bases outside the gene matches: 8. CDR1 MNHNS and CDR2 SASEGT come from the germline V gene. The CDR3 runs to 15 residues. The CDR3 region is CASSEMGDRGLGYTF. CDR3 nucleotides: TGTGCCAGCAGTGAAATGGGGGACAGGGGACTAGGCTACACCTTC.

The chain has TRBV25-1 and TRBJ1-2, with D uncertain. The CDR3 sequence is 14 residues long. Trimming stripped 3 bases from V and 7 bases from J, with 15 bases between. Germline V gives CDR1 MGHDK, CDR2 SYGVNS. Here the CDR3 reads CASSDVYTLGGYTF. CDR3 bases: TGTGCCAGCAGTGATGTATACACCCTAGGTGGCTACACCTTC.

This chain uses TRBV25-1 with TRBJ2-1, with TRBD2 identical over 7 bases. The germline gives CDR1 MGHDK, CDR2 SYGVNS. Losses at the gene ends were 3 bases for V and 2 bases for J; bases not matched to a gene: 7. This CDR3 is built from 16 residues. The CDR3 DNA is TGTGCCAGCAGTGATTCCTCGCGGGGGACCTACAATGAGCAGTTCTTC. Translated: CASSDSSRGTYNEQFF.

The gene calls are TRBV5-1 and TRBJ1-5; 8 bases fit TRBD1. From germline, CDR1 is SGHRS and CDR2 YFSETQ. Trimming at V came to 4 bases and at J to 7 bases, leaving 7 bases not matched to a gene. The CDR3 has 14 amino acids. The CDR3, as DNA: TGCGCCAGCAGCCCAGGGGGCGTAGGGCAGCCCCAGCATTTT. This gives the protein CASSPGGVGQPQHF.

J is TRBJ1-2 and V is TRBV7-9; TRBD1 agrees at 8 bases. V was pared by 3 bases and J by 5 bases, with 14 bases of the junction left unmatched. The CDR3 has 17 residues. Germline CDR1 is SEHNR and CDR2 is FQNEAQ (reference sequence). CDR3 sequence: CASSLGIQTTGGYGYTF. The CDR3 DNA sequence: TGTGCCAGCAGCTTGGGAATACAGACTACAGGGGGGTATGGCTACACCTTC.

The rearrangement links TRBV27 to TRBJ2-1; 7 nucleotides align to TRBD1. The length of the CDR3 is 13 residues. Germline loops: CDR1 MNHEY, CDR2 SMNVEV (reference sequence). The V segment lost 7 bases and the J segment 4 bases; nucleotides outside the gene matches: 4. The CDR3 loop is CASTDRVYNEQFF. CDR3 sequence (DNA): TGTGCCAGCACAGACAGGGTATACAATGAGCAGTTCTTC.

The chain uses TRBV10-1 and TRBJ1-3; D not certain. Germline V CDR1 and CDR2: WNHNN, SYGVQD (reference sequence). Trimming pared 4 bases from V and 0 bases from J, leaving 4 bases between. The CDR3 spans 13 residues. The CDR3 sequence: CASSGPSGNTIYF. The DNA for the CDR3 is TGCGCCAGCAGTGGGCCCTCTGGAAACACCATATATTTT.

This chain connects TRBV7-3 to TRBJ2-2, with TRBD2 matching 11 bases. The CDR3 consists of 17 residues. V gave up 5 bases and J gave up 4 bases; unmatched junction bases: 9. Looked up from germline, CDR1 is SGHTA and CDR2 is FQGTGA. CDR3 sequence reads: CASSPRGTSGFTGELFF. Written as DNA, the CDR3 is TGTGCCAGCAGCCCTCGGGGGACTAGCGGATTCACCGGGGAGCTGTTTTTT. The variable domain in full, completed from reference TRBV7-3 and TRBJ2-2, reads GAGVSQTPSNKVTEKGKYVELRCDPISGHTALYWYRQSLGQGPEFLIYFQGTGAADDSGLPNDRFFAVRPEGSVSTLKIQRTERGDSAVYLCASSPRGTSGFTGELFFGEGSRLTVL.

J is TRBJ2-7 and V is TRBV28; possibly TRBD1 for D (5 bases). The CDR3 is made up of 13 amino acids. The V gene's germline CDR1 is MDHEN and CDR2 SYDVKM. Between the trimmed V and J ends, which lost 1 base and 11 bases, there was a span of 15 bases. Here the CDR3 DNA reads TGTGCCAGCAGTTTATCGTTTTCAGGGTCCAAGTACTTC. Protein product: CASSLSFSGSKYF.

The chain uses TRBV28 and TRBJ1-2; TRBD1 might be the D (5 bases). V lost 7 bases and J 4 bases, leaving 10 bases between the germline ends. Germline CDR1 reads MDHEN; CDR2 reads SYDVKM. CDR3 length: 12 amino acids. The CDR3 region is CASNRPGYGYTF. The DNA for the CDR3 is TGTGCCAGCAACAGGCCAGGCTATGGCTACACCTTC.

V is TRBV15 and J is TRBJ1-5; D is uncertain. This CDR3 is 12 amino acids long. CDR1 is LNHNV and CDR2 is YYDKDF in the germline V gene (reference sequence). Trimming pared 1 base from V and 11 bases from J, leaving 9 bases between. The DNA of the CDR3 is TGTGCCACCAGCAGAGGGGAGCAAGCCCAGCATTTT. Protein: CATSRGEQAQHF.

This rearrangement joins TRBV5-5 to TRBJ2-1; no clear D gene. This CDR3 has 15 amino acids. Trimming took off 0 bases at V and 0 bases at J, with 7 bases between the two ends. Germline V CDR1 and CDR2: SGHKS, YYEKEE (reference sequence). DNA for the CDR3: TGTGCCAGCAGCTTGGCGATTAGCTCCTACAATGAGCAGTTCTTC. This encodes CASSLAISSYNEQFF.

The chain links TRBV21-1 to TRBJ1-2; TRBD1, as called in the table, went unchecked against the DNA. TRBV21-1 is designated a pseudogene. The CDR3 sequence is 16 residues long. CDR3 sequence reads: CASSKAGGTGRGGYTF. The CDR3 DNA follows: TGTGCCAGCAGCAAAGCCGGCGGGACAGGGAGGGGTGGCTACACCTTC.

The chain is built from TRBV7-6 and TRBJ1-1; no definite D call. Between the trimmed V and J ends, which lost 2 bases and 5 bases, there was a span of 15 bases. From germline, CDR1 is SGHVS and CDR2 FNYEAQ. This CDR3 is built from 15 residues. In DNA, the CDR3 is TGTGCCAGCAGCTTAAATCAAGACGGGAGTACTGAAGCTTTCTTT. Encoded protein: CASSLNQDGSTEAFF. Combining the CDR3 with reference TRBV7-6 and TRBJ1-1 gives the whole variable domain GAGVSQSPRYKVTKRGQDVALRCDPISGHVSLYWYRQALGQGPEFLTYFNYEAQQDKSGLPNDRFSAERPEGSISTLTIQRTEQRDSAMYRCASSLNQDGSTEAFFGQGTRLTVV.

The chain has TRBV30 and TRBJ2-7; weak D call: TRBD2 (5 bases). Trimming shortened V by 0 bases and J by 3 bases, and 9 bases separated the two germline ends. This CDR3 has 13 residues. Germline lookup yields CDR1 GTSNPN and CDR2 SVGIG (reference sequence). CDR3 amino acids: CAWSVLRGYEQYF. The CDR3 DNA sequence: TGTGCCTGGAGTGTACTTCGGGGCTACGAGCAGTACTTC.

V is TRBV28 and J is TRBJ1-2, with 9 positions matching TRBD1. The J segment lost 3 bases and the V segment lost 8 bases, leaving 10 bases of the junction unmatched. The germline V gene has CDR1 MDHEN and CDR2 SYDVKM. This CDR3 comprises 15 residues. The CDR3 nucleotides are TGTGCCAGCGCCAAACTGGGACAGGGAGACTATGGCTACACCTTC. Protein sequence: CASAKLGQGDYGYTF.

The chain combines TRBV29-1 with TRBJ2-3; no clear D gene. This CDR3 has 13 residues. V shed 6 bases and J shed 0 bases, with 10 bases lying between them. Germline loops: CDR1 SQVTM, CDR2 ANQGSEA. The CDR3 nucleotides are TGCAGCGTCCTAACCCATAGCACAGATACGCAGTATTTT. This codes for CSVLTHSTDTQYF.

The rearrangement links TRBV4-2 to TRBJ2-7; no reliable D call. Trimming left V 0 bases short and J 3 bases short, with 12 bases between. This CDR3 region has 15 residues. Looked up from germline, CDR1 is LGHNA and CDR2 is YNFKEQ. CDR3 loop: CASSQEILGHYEQYF. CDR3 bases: TGTGCCAGCAGCCAAGAAATTCTTGGCCACTACGAGCAGTACTTC.

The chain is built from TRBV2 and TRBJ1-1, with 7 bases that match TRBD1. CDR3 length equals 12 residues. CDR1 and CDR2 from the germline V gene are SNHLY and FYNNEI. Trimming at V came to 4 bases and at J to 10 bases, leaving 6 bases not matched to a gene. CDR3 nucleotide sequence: TGTGCCAGCAGTGGACAGGGCTCGTCAGCTTTCTTT. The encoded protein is CASSGQGSSAFF.

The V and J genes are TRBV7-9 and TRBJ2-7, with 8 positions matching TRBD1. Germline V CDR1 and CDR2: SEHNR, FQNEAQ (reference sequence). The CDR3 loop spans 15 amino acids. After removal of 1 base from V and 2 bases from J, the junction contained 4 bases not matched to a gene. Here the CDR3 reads CASSLVTGVTYEQYF. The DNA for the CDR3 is TGTGCCAGCAGCTTAGTGACAGGGGTTACCTACGAGCAGTACTTC.

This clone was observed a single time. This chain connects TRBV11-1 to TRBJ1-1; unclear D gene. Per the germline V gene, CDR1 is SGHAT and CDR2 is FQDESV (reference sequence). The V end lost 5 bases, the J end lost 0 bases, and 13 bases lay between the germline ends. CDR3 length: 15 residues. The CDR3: CASSAPGRVNTEAFF. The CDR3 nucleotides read TGTGCCAGCAGCGCTCCGGGGAGGGTGAACACTGAAGCTTTCTTT.

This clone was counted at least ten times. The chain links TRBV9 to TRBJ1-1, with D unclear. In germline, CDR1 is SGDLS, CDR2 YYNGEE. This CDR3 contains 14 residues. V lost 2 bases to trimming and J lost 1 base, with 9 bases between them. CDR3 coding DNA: TGTGCCAGCAGCGTCACCCACGGGAACACTGAAGCTTTCTTT. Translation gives CASSVTHGNTEAFF.

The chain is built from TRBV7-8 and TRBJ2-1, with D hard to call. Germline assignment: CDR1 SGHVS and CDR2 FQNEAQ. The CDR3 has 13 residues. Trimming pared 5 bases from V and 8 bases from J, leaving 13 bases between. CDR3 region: CASSPPARDEQFF. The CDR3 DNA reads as TGTGCCAGCAGCCCTCCGGCCCGGGATGAGCAGTTCTTC.

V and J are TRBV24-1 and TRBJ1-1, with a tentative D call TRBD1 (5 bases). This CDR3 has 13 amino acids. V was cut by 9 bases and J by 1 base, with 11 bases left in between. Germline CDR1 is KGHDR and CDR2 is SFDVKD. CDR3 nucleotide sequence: TGTGCCACCCGGGGGGGGTGGAACACTGAAGCTTTCTTT. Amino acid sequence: CATRGGWNTEAFF.

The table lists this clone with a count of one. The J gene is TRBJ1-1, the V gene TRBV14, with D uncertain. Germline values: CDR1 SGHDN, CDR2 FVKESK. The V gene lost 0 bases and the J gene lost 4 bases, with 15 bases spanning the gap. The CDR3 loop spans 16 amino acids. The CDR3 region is CASSQDQAGALTEAFF. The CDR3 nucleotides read TGTGCCAGCAGCCAAGATCAGGCGGGTGCTCTCACTGAAGCTTTCTTT.

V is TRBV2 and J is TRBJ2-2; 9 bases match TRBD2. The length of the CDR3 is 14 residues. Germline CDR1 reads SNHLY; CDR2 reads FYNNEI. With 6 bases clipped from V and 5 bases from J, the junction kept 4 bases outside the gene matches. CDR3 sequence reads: CASRGLAATGELFF. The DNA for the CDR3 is TGTGCCAGCAGGGGACTAGCCGCGACCGGGGAGCTGTTTTTT.